This TCR beta chain was recorded in a study of blood T cell repertoires in COVID-19. Study summary: Acute-phase and convalescent COVID-19 samples originated in the United States, Italy and Spain. In each case, the material was cDNA or gDNA derived from T cells, B-cell-depleted T cells, or PBMCs.

Membership in each cohort depended on participant-reported clinical history. From germline, CDR1 is SGHRS and CDR2 YFSETQ. V dropped 0 bases and J dropped 2; count of bases not matched to a gene: 22. The CDR3 runs to 21 residues. Per the original data handling: Using reference gene primer amplification, nucleated cell counts were estimated. Repertoires were generated with immunoSEQ multiplex PCR, while TCRdb's copy carries only in-frame clones and drops some. Clone size and V and J calls were adopted from that table, with D and trimming inferred from the DNA. The repertoire has roughly 250,000 clones, approximately 90% of them found once; the top ten carry 2.5% to 3%.

The clonotype comes from a woman in her 30s with acute COVID-19. Sequenced sample: PBMCs or T cells enriched from blood (not recorded which). The gene calls are TRBV5-1 and TRBJ1-1, with TRBD1 matching 7 bases. CDR3 sequence: CASSLEGPHSRGPRSNTEAFF. CDR3 coding DNA: TGCGCCAGCAGCTTGGAGGGACCACACAGTAGGGGGCCGCGATCTAACACTGAAGCTTTCTTT.